A single sample is the source of the 22 T cell receptor beta chains below, sequenced in a study of metastatic and nonmetastatic thyroid tumors. All patients reached thyroid surgery having received no treatment beforehand. TCRdb recomputed clones from the PCR reads via MiXCR. The sample holds tens of thousands of clones, more than 15% seen once. Specimen: blood. These receptors were collected from a female donor with papillary thyroid cancer or a benign thyroid nodule (not recorded which). Some clones in this sample may be carry-over from other donors' samples.

This clone showed up many times. This rearrangement joins TRBV6-6 to TRBJ1-2, with TRBD1 as a possible D gene (6 bases). Per the germline V gene, CDR1 is MNHNY and CDR2 is SVGAGI (reference sequence). V was pared by 0 bases and J by 4 bases, with 21 bases between. The CDR3 extends over 18 amino acids. DNA for the CDR3: TGTGCCAGCAGTTACTCGATGTTGAATCGTGGACAGAGCTATGGCTACACCTTC. This sequence encodes CASSYSMLNRGQSYGYTF.

This clone showed up many times. This chain joins TRBV6-6 and TRBJ2-7, with 12 bases that match TRBD1. Germline trimming cut 8 bases from V and 1 base from J; bases unmatched to any gene: 21. The CDR3 loop spans 20 amino acids. CDR1 is MNHNY and CDR2 is SVGAGI in the germline V gene (reference sequence). CDR3 DNA sequence: TGTGCCAGCGGGCCCGGGGCCTTCCGGGACAGGGGGCAAGGATCCTACGAGCAGTACTTC. Residues: CASGPGAFRDRGQGSYEQYF.

The chain employs TRBV30 and TRBJ1-2, with a weak D call TRBD1 (5 bases). V shed 2 bases and J shed 4 bases, with 20 bases lying between them. Germline V CDR1 and CDR2: GTSNPN, SVGIG (reference sequence). The CDR3 has 16 residues. CDR3 sequence: CAWSQPTGTASYGYTF. The CDR3 DNA reads as TGTGCCTGGAGTCAGCCAACCGGGACCGCATCCTATGGCTACACCTTC.

This clone has at least ten counts. The rearrangement links TRBV11-2 to TRBJ1-2, with 9 bases fitting TRBD1. Losses at the gene ends were 5 bases for V and 7 bases for J; bases not matched to a gene: 5. CDR3 length: 13 residues. Germline loops: CDR1 SGHAT, CDR2 FQNNGV. This CDR3 is CASSGVQGAGYTF. In nucleotides, the CDR3 is TGTGCCAGCAGCGGAGTACAGGGGGCTGGCTACACCTTC.

The chain couples TRBV6-1 to TRBJ2-7, with D possibly TRBD2 on 5 matching bases. V lost 8 bases and J 4 bases, leaving 12 bases between the germline ends. CDR1 MNHNS and CDR2 SASEGT come from the germline V gene. CDR3 size: 12 residues. DNA of the CDR3: TGTGCCAGCGGAGGAGGCAAGTACGAGCAGTACTTC. Its protein product is CASGGGKYEQYF.

Turning to this clone: Being one base from a much bigger clone, this may be a read error. V and J are TRBV5-4 and TRBJ1-2; D remains unclear. V was clipped by 0 bases and J by 4 bases, with 7 bases between them. Germline CDR1 reads SGHNT; CDR2 reads YYREEE (reference sequence). The CDR3 is 13 amino acids. This CDR3 reads CASSLDGPYGYTF. The CDR3 DNA reads TGTGCCAGCAGCTTGGATGGGCCCTATGGCTACACCTTC.

This clone was counted many times. Germline and junction disagree at one end, which may indicate a read error. The chain has TRBV11-2 and TRBJ1-1; a possible D gene is TRBD1 (5 bases). The CDR3 runs to 16 residues. In germline, CDR1 is SGHAT, CDR2 FQNNGV. DNA of the CDR3: TGTGCCAGCAGCATAGACCCAGTCCGGGGGGTCACTGAAGCTTTCTTT. This sequence encodes CASSIDPVRGVTEAFF.

This clone has just a few counts. Since a much larger clone is just one base distant, this may be a read error. The missing conserved phenylalanine or tryptophan at the end of this CDR3 makes a read error likely. The chain is built from TRBV6-1 and TRBJ2-3; 7 bases are shared with TRBD1. CDR3 length: 13 residues. Germline-derived CDR1 and CDR2 are MNHNS and SASEGT. V was pared by 0 bases and J by 10 bases, with 4 bases of the junction left unmatched. CDR3 nucleotide sequence: TGTGCCAGCAGTGAAGCGCCAGGGACAGCGCAGTATTCT. This encodes CASSEAPGTAQYS.

This clone was counted many times. This chain uses TRBV7-2 with TRBJ1-1; D is unclear. The length of the CDR3 is 15 residues. CDR1 is SGHTA and CDR2 is FQGNSA in the germline V gene. V lost 5 bases to trimming and J lost 0 bases, with 13 bases between them. CDR3 amino acids: CASSPRPGVNTEAFF. The CDR3 DNA follows: TGTGCCAGCAGCCCGCGGCCCGGGGTGAACACTGAAGCTTTCTTT.

This clone was found many times. The chain couples TRBV7-8 to TRBJ1-1; D is perhaps TRBD1 (6 bases). Germline-derived CDR1 and CDR2 are SGHVS and FQNEAQ. The CDR3 has 15 amino acids. The V and J ends lost 2 bases and 4 bases respectively, with 14 bases between them. CDR3 DNA sequence: TGTGCCAGCAGCTTATCCGGGGGGCAGGGCACTGAAGCTTTCTTT. Protein sequence: CASSLSGGQGTEAFF.

This clone was recorded a few times. This chain joins TRBV5-6 and TRBJ2-7; possible D gene TRBD2, 5 bases. Between the trimmed V and J ends, which lost 1 base and 3 bases, there was a span of 14 bases. The CDR3 extends over 15 amino acids. The germline CDR1 and CDR2 sequences are SGHDT and YYEEEE. As DNA, the CDR3 is TGTGCCAGCAGCTTGCGGGGAATAAGAGACTACGAGCAGTACTTC. Protein product: CASSLRGIRDYEQYF.

The chain joins TRBV4-1 to TRBJ2-7, with no clear D. V was cut by 1 base and J by 2 bases, with 18 bases left in between. This CDR3 comprises 17 residues. The germline gives CDR1 MGHRA, CDR2 YSYEKL. The DNA of the CDR3 is TGCGCCAGCAGCCAAGTTTTTTCCCCTGATTCTCCCTACGAGCAGTACTTC. This sequence encodes CASSQVFSPDSPYEQYF.

The DNA of the CDR3 is TGTGCCAGCTCACCCCGACAGGACGCTTCACCCCTCCACTTT. Its protein is CASSPRQDASPLHF. J is TRBJ1-6 and V is TRBV18; a possible D gene is TRBD1 (6 bases). V dropped 3 bases and J dropped 9 bases, with 12 bases sitting between them. The CDR3 spans 14 residues. Germline CDR1 and CDR2: KGHSH and LQKENI.

Many counts were recorded for this clone. Other DNA sequences in the sample encode the same CDR3. This chain joins TRBV4-1 and TRBJ1-5; D not resolved. This CDR3 has 16 residues. Trimming took off 1 base at V and 0 bases at J, with 10 bases between the two ends. The V gene's germline CDR1 is MGHRA and CDR2 YSYEKL. DNA for the CDR3: TGCGCCAGCAGCCAAGTTGTGCAGAGTAGCAATCAGCCCCAGCATTTT. Amino acids: CASSQVVQSSNQPQHF.

A few counts support this clone. A read error is possible here, since a much larger clone lies one base away. The rearrangement uses TRBV20-1 and TRBJ2-7; D uncertain. The J call could be wrong; TRBJ2-5 is a better fit for the DNA end. The germline V gene has CDR1 DFQATT and CDR2 SNEGSKA (reference sequence). The CDR3 has 12 residues. CDR3 sequence (DNA): TGCAGTGCTATTTCCCTCCTGGAGACCCAGTACTTC. Protein product: CSAISLLETQYF.

This clone has just a few counts. The chain carries TRBV9 and TRBJ2-5; D is unresolved. V lost 3 bases and J 0 bases, leaving 6 bases between the germline ends. Germline V lookup: CDR1 SGDLS, CDR2 YYNGEE. CDR3 length: 13 residues. The DNA of the CDR3 is TGTGCCAGCAGCGGACCCCACCAAGAGACCCAGTACTTC. It specifies CASSGPHQETQYF.

There are many counts of this clone. The chain links TRBV30 to TRBJ2-2; D uncertain. Looked up from germline, CDR1 is GTSNPN and CDR2 is SVGIG (reference sequence). This CDR3 spans 13 amino acids. Trimming cost V 2 bases and J 4 bases, with 8 bases left between them. The CDR3, as DNA: TGTGCCTGGAGTTACAATCCCACCGGGGAGCTGTTTTTT. Its protein is CAWSYNPTGELFF. Full variable domain (remainder filled in from reference TRBV30 and TRBJ2-2): SQTIHQWPATLVQPVGSPLSLECTVEGTSNPNLYWYRQAAGRGLQLLFYSVGIGQISSEVPQNLSASRPQDRQFILSSKKLLLSDSGFYLCAWSYNPTGELFFGEGSRLTVL.

This clone was observed at least ten times. The chain links TRBV4-3 to TRBJ2-1; 14 bases fit TRBD2. Germline-derived CDR1 and CDR2 are LGHNA and YSLEER. V lost 2 bases, J lost 4 bases, and 10 bases stayed unmatched. The CDR3 extends over 19 amino acids. This CDR3 reads CASSQPMGLAGVGYNEQFF. CDR3 sequence (DNA): TGCGCCAGCAGCCAACCAATGGGACTAGCGGGAGTTGGGTACAATGAGCAGTTCTTC.

This clone was found many times. The chain uses TRBV20-1 and TRBJ2-1; D may be TRBD1 (7 bases). The CDR3 loop spans 15 amino acids. Trimming took 4 bases from V and 6 from J, leaving 19 bases between them. Per the germline V gene, CDR1 is DFQATT and CDR2 is SNEGSKA (reference sequence). CDR3 region: CSATRGAGLGNEQFF. The CDR3, as DNA: TGCAGTGCTACCAGGGGGGCTGGACTGGGCAATGAGCAGTTCTTC.

The CDR3 DNA follows: TGCGCCAGCAGCCAACCGCTTGGGGGTTCCTACGAGCAGTACTTC. This translates into CASSQPLGGSYEQYF. J is TRBJ2-7 and V is TRBV4-1, with D perhaps TRBD1 or TRBD2 (5 bases each). This CDR3 is 15 amino acids long. Trimming took 2 bases from V and 1 from J, leaving 12 bases between them. Germline V lookup: CDR1 MGHRA, CDR2 YSYEKL.

Many counts were recorded for this clone. V gene TRBV30 combines with J gene TRBJ2-3; 7 bases line up with TRBD1. The ends lost 3 bases at V and 1 base at J; junction bases unmatched: 4. The CDR3 is made up of 14 amino acids. Looked up from germline, CDR1 is GTSNPN and CDR2 is SVGIG (reference sequence). CDR3 amino acids: CAWSPTGGTDTQYF. DNA of the CDR3: TGTGCCTGGAGCCCTACAGGGGGCACAGATACGCAGTATTTT.

On this clone itself: Relative to the germline gene, one junction end is altered; a read error may explain this. The CDR3 is CSSSVGSEANYGYTF. Here the CDR3 DNA reads TGTTCCAGCAGCGTAGGGTCTGAGGCTAACTATGGCTACACCTTC. This chain connects TRBV9 to TRBJ1-2; no definite D call. Germline V gives CDR1 SGDLS, CDR2 YYNGEE. The CDR3 contains 15 residues.